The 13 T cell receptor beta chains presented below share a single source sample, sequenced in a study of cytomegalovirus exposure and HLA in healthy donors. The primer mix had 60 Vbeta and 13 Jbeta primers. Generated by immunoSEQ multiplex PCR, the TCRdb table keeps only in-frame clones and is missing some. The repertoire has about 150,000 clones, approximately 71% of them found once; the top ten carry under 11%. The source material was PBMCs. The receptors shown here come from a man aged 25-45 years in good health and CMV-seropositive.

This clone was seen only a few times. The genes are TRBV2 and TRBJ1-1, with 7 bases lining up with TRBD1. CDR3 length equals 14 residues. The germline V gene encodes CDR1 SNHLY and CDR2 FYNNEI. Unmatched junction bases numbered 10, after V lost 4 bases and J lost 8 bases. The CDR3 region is CASSGQGTVTEAFF. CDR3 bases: TGTGCCAGCAGTGGACAGGGAACGGTAACCGAAGCTTTCTTT. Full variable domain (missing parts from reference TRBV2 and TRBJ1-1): EPEVTQTPSHQVTQMGQEVILRCVPISNHLYFYWYRQILGQKVEFLVSFYNNEISEKSEIFDDQFSVERPDGSNFTLKIRSTKLEDSAMYFCASSGQGTVTEAFFGQGTRLTVV.

CDR3 DNA sequence: TGCGCCAGCATCCAGGGGGCAGGCACTGAAGCTTTCTTT. Translation: CASIQGAGTEAFF. This chain uses TRBV10-2 with TRBJ1-1; TRBD1 matches at 8 bases. V lost 7 bases and J lost 4; bases outside the gene matches: 5. The CDR3 consists of 13 residues. Germline V gene sequence: CDR1 WSHSY, CDR2 SAAADI.

This CDR3 is CASSPRGTVKETQYF. DNA of the CDR3: TGTGCCAGCAGCCCTCGAGGGACTGTCAAAGAGACCCAGTACTTC. This sequence joins TRBV7-9 and TRBJ2-5, with D perhaps matching TRBD2 (6 bases). V lost 5 bases and J 3 bases, leaving 16 bases between the germline ends. The CDR3 consists of 15 residues. Germline V CDR1 and CDR2: SEHNR, FQNEAQ (reference sequence).

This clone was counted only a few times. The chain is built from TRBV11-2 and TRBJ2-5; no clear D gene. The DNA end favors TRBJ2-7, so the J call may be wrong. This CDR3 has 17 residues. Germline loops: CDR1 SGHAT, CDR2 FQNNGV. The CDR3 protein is CASSLGSRVVPSYEQYF. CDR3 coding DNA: TGTGCCAGCAGCTTAGGGAGCAGAGTTGTCCCCTCCTACGAGCAGTACTTC.

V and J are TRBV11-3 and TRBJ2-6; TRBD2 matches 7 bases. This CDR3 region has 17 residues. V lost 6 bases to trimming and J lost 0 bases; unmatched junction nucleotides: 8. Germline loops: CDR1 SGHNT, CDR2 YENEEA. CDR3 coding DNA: TGTGCCAGCAGGTATCCGACTAGCTCCTCTGGGGCCAACGTCCTGACTTTC. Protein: CASRYPTSSSGANVLTF.

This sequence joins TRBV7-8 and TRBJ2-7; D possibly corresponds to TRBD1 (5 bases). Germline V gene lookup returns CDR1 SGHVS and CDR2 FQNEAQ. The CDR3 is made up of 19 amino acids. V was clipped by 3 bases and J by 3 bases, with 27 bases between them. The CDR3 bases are TGTGCCAGCAGCTTCGACAGATTTCAACCCAGGGTAGGTCGCTACGAGCAGTACTTC. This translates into CASSFDRFQPRVGRYEQYF.

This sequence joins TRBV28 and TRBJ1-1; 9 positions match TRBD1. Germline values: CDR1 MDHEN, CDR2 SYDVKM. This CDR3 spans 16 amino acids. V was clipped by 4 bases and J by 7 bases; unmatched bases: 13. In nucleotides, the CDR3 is TGTGCCAGCAGTTCGCCCACGGGACAGGGAGAAAATGAAGCTTTCTTT. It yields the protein CASSSPTGQGENEAFF. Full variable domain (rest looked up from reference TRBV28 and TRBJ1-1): DVKVTQSSRYLVKRTGEKVFLECVQDMDHENMFWYRQDPGLGLRLIYFSYDVKMKEKGDIPEGYSVSREKKERFSLILESASTNQTSMYLCASSSPTGQGENEAFFGQGTRLTVV.

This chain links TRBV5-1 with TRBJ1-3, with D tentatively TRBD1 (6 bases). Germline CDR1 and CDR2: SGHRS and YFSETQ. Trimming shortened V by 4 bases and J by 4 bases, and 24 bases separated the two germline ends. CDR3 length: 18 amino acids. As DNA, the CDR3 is TGCGCCAGCAGCCATCCCTTAGACAGGTCCCTAACCGGAAACACCATATATTTT. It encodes CASSHPLDRSLTGNTIYF.

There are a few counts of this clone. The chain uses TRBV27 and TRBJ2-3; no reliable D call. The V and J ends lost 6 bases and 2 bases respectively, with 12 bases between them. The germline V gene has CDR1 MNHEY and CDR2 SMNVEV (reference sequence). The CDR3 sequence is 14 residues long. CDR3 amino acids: CASRVAYHTDTQYF. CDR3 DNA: TGTGCCAGCAGAGTAGCCTACCACACAGATACGCAGTATTTT.

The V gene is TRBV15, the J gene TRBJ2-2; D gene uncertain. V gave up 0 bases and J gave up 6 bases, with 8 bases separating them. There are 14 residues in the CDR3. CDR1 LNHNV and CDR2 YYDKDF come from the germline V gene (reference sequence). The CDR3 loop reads CATSRDDEAGELFF. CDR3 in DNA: TGTGCCACCAGCAGAGATGACGAGGCCGGGGAGCTGTTTTTT.

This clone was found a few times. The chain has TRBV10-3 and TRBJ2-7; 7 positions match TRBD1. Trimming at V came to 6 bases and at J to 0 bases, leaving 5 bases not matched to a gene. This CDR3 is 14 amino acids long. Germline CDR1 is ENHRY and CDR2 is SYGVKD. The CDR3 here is CAIRPGQNSYEQYF. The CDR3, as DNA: TGTGCCATCAGGCCGGGACAGAACTCCTACGAGCAGTACTTC.

This CDR3 reads CASSLAGQNTQYF. In DNA, the CDR3 is TGTGCCAGCAGCTTAGCAGGACAGAATACGCAGTATTTT. The chain has TRBV11-3 and TRBJ2-3; TRBD1 might be the D (6 bases). Germline V lookup: CDR1 SGHNT, CDR2 YENEEA. V lost 1 base and J lost 7, with 9 bases in between. The CDR3 consists of 13 residues.

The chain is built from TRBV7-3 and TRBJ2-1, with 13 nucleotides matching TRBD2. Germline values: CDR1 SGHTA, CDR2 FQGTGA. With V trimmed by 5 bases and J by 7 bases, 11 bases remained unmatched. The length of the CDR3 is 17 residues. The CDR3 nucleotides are TGTGCCAGCAGCGGAGGGGGGACTAGCGGGACACAAAATGAGCAGTTCTTC. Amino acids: CASSGGGTSGTQNEQFF.